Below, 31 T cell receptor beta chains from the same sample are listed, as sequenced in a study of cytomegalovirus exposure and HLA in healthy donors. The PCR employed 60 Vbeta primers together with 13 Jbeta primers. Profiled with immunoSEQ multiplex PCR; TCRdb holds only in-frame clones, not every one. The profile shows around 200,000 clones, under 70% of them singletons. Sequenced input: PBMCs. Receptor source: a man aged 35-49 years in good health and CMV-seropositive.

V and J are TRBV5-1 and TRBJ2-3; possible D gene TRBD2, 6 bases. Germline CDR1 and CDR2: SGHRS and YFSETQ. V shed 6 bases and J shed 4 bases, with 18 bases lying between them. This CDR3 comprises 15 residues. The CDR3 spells CASMPGWGEADTQYF. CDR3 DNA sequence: TGCGCCAGCATGCCGGGGTGGGGGGAAGCAGATACGCAGTATTTT.

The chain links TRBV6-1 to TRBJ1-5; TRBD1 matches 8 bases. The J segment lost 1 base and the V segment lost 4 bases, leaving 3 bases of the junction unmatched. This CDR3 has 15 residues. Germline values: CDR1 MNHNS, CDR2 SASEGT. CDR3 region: CASSAQGASNQPQHF. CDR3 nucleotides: TGTGCCAGCAGTGCCCAGGGGGCCAGCAATCAGCCCCAGCATTTT.

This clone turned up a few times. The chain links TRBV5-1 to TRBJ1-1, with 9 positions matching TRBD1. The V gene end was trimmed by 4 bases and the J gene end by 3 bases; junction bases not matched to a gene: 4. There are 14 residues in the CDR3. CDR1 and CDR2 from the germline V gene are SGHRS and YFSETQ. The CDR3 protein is CASSPTGGDTEAFF. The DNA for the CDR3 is TGCGCCAGCAGCCCCACAGGGGGCGACACTGAAGCTTTCTTT.

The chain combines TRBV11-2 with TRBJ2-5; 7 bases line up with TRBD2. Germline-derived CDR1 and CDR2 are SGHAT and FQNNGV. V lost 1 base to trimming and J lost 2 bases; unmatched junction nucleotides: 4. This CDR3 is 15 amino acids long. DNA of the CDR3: TGTGCCAGCAGCTTAGGCGGGGGTTGGCAAGAGACCCAGTACTTC. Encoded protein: CASSLGGGWQETQYF.

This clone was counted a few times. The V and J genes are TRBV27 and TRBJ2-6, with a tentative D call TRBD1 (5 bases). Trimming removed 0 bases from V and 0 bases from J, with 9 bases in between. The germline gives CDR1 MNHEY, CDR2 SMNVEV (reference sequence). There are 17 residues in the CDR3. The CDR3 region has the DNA TGTGCCAGCAGTTTATCACACAGGAGCTCTGGGGCCAACGTCCTGACTTTC. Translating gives CASSLSHRSSGANVLTF.

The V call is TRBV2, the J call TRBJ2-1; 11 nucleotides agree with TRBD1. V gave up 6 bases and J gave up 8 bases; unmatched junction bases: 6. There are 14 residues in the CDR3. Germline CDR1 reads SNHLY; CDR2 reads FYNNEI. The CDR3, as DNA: TGTGCCAGCAGACTGGACAGGGGGCACGATGAGCAGTTCTTC. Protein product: CASRLDRGHDEQFF.

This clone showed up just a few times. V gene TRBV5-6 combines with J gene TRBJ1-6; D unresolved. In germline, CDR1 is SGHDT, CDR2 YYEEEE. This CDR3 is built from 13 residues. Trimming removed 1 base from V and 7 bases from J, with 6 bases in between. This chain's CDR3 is CASSLSLNSPLHF. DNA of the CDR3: TGTGCCAGCAGCTTGTCCTTGAATTCACCCCTCCACTTT.

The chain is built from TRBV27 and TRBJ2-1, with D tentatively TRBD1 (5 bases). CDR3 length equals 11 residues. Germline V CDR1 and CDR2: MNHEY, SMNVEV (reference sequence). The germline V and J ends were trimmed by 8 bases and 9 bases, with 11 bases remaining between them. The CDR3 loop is CASGQGIEQFF. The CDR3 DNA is TGTGCCAGCGGGCAGGGCATTGAGCAGTTCTTC.

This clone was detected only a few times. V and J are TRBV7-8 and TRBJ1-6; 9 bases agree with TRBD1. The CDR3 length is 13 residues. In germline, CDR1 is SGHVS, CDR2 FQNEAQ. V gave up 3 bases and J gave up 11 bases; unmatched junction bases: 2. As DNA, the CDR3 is TGTGCCAGCAGCTTTCGACAGGGGGCACCCCTCCACTTT. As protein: CASSFRQGAPLHF. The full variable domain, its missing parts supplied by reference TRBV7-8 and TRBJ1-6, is GAGVSQSPRYKVAKRGQDVALRCDPISGHVSLFWYQQALGQGPEFLTYFQNEAQLDKSGLPSDRFFAERPEGSVSTLKIQRTQQEDSAVYLCASSFRQGAPLHFGNGTRLTVT.

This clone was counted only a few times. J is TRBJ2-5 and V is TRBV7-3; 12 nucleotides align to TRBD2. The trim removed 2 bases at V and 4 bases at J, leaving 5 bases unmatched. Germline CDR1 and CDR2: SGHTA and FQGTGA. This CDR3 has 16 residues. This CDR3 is CASSLGLAGGRETQYF. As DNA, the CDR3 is TGTGCCAGCAGCTTAGGGCTAGCGGGGGGGCGAGAGACCCAGTACTTC. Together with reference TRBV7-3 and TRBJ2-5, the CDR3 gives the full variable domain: GAGVSQTPSNKVTEKGKYVELRCDPISGHTALYWYRQSLGQGPEFLIYFQGTGAADDSGLPNDRFFAVRPEGSVSTLKIQRTERGDSAVYLCASSLGLAGGRETQYFGPGTRLLVL.

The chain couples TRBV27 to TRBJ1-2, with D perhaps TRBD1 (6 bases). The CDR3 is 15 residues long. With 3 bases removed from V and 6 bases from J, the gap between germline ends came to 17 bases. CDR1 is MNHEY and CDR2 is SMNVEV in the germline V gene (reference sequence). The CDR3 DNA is TGTGCCAGCAGTTTCCTCGGGACATCGGTTGATGGCTACACCTTC. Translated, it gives CASSFLGTSVDGYTF.

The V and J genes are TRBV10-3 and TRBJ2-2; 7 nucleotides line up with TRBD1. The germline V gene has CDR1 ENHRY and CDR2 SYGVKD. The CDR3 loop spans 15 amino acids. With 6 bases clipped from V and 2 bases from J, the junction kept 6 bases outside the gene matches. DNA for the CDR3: TGTGCCATCAGGCCGGACAGGTTAAACACCGGGGAGCTGTTTTTT. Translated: CAIRPDRLNTGELFF.

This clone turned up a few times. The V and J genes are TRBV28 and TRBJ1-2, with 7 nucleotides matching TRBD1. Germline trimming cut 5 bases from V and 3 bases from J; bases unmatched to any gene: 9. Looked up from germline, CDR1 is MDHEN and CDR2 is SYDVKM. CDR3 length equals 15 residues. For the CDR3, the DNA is TGTGCCAGCAGTACCCTGGGACAGACGGACTATGGCTACACCTTC. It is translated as CASSTLGQTDYGYTF.

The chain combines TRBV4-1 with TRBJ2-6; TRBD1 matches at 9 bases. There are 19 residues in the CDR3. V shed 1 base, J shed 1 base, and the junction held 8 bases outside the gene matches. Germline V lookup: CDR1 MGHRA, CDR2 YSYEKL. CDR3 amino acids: CASSQAVLGTGSGANVLTF. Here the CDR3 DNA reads TGCGCCAGCAGCCAAGCGGTTTTAGGGACAGGGTCTGGGGCCAACGTCCTGACTTTC.

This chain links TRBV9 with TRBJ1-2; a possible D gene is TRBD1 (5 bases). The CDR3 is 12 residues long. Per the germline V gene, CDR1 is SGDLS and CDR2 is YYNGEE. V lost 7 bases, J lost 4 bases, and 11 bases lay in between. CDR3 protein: CASEGDSYGYTF. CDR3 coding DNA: TGTGCCAGCGAAGGGGATAGCTATGGCTACACCTTC.

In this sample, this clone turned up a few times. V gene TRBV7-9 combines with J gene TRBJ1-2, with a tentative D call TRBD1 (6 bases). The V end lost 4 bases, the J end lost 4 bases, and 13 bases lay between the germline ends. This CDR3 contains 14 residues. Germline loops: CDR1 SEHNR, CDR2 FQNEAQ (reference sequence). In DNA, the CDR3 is TGTGCCAGCAGCTCTCAACAGGGTATCTATGGCTACACCTTC. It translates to CASSSQQGIYGYTF.

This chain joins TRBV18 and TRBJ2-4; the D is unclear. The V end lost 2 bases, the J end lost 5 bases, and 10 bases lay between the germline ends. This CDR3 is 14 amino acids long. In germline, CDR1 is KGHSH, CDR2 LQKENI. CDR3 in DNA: TGTGCCAGCTCACCAAGGCAGGATGAAAACATTCAGTACTTC. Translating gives CASSPRQDENIQYF. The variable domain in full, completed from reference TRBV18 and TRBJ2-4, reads NAGVMQNPRHLVRRRGQEARLRCSPMKGHSHVYWYRQLPEEGLKFMVYLQKENIIDESGMPKERFSAEFPKEGPSILRIQQVVRGDSAAYFCASSPRQDENIQYFGAGTRLSVL.

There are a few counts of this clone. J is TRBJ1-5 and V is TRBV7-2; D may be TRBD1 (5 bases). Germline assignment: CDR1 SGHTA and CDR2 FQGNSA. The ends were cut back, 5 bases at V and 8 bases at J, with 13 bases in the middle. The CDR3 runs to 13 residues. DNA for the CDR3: TGTGCCAGCAGCCGCCCCCCGACAGAGCCCCAGCATTTT. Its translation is CASSRPPTEPQHF.

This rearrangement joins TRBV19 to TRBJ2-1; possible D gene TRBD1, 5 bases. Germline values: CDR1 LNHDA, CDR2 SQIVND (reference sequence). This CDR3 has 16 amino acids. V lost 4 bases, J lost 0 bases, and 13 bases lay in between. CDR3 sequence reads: CASSTHATDSYNEQFF. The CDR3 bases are TGTGCCAGTAGTACCCATGCGACAGACTCCTACAATGAGCAGTTCTTC.

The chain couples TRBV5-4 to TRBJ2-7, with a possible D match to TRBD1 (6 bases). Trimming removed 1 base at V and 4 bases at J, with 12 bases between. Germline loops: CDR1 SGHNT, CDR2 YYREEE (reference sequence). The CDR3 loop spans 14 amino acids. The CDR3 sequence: CASSLNYRAYEQYF. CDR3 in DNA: TGTGCCAGCAGCTTGAATTACAGGGCGTACGAGCAGTACTTC.

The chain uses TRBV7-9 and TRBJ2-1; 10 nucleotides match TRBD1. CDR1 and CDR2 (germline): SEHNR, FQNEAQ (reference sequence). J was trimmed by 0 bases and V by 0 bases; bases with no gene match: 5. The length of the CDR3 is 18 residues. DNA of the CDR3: TGTGCCAGCAGCTTAGCGGGGACAGGGGCGAGCTCCTACAATGAGCAGTTCTTC. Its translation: CASSLAGTGASSYNEQFF.

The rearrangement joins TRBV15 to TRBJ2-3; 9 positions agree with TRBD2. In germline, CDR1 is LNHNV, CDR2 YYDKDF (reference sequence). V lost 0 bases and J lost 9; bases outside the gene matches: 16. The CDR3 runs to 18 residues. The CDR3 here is CATSREAPGALAGWTQYF. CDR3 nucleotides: TGTGCCACCAGCAGAGAGGCTCCAGGGGCTCTAGCGGGGTGGACGCAGTATTTT.

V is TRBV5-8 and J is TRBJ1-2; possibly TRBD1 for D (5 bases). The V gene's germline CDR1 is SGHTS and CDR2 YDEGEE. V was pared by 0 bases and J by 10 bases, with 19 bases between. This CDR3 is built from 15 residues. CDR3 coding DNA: TGTGCCAGCAGCTTGGATGGGACTCAATGGGGTTTCTACACCTTC. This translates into CASSLDGTQWGFYTF.

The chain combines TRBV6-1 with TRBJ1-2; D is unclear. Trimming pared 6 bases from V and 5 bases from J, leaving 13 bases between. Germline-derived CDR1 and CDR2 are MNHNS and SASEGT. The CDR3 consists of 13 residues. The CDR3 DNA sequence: TGTGCCAGCAGGAAGGACGGGGAGTATGGCTACACCTTC. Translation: CASRKDGEYGYTF.

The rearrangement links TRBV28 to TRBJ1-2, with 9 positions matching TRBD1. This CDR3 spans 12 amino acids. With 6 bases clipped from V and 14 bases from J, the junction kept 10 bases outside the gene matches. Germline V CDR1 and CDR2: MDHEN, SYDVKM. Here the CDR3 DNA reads TGTGCCAGCAGGTTCTGGGGGACAGGGTTGACCTTC. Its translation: CASRFWGTGLTF.

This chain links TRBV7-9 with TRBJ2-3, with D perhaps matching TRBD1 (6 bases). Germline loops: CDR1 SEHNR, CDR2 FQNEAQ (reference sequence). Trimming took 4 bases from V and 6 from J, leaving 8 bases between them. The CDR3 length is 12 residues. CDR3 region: CASSSTGDTQYF. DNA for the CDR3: TGTGCCAGCAGCTCCACAGGGGATACGCAGTATTTT.

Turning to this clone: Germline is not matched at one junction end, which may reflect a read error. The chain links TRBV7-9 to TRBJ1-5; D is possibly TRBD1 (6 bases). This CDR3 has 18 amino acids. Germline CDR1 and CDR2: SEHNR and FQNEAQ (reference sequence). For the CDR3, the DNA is TGTTCCAGCAGCTTCCCCCTTGGAAGAGGGGGTCGAGATCAGCCCCAGCATTTT. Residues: CSSSFPLGRGGRDQPQHF.

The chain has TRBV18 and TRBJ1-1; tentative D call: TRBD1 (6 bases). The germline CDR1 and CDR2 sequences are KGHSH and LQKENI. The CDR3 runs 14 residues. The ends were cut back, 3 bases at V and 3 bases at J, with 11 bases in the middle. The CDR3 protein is CASSPFDRHTEAFF. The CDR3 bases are TGTGCCAGCTCACCTTTCGACAGGCACACTGAAGCTTTCTTT.

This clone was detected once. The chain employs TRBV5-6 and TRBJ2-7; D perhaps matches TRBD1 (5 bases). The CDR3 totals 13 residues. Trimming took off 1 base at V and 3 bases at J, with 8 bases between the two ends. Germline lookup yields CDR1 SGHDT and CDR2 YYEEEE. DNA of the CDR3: TGTGCCAGCAGCTTGCAGGGCGGCTACGAGCAGTACTTC. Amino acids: CASSLQGGYEQYF.

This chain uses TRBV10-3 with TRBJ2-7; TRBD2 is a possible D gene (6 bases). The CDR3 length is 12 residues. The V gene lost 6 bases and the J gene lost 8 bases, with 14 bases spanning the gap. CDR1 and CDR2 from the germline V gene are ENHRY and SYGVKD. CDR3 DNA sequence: TGTGCCATCAGGGGGGGTGATGAAAAGCAGTACTTC. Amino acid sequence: CAIRGGDEKQYF.

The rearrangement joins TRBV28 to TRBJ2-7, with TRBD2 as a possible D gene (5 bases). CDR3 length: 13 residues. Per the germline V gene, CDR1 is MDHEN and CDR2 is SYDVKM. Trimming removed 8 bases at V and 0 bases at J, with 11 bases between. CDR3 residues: CASLGLSSYEQYF. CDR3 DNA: TGTGCCAGCCTCGGACTGAGCTCCTACGAGCAGTACTTC.